The rows below give T cell receptor beta chains drawn from one sample of a study of graft-versus-host responses after intestinal transplantation. No antigens are known for them. Sequencing used immunoSEQ multiplex PCR; TCRdb keeps in-frame clones, though not all of them. The sample includes around 100,000 clones, roughly 93% of them seen just once. This specimen was unstimulated CD8+ T cells sorted from spleen or lymph node cells, taken before intestinal transplant. Receptors originate from a human donor who received an intestinal transplant. The CDR3 runs from the conserved cysteine through the conserved F or W. A D gene is named only where the DNA matches it firmly. Clone size is shown for a subset of rows, as once, few, many or a class of expanded clone.

D gene	V gene	clone size	J gene	CDR3 protein	CDR3 DNA
.	TRBV7-9	once	TRBJ1-1	CASSLGFQGGKNTEAFF	TGTGCCAGCAGCTTAGGGTTCCAAGGGGGGAAGAACACTGAAGCTTTCTTT
TRBD1	TRBV7-9	.	TRBJ1-2	CAVAGTGDNYGYTF	TGTGCCGTCGCCGGGACAGGTGACAACTATGGCTACACCTTC
.	TRBV6-5	.	TRBJ1-1	CASPDRWTFF	TGTGCCAGCCCGGATAGATGGACTTTCTTT
.	TRBV4-2	.	TRBJ1-2	CASSQDVLYNGYTF	TGTGCCAGCAGCCAAGATGTCCTGTATAATGGCTACACCTTC
.	TRBV15	.	TRBJ2-2	CATGGGQTNTGELFF	TGTGCCACCGGCGGGGGACAAACGAACACCGGGGAGCTGTTTTTT
.	TRBV30	.	TRBJ1-4	CAWFGDGSEKLFF	TGTGCCTGGTTCGGGGACGGTAGCGAAAAACTGTTTTTT
.	TRBV5-6	once	TRBJ2-3	CASSLVEEFTDTQYF	TGTGCCAGCAGCTTGGTTGAGGAATTCACAGATACGCAGTATTTT
.	TRBV9	.	TRBJ2-3	CASSVEGGVTDTQYF	TGTGCCAGCAGCGTAGAGGGCGGGGTCACAGATACGCAGTATTTT
.	TRBV5-1	.	TRBJ1-2	CASSPGPYGYTF	TGCGCCAGCAGCCCAGGACCTTATGGCTACACCTTC
TRBD1	TRBV6-5	.	TRBJ1-2	CASSYGQGAGYTF	TGTGCCAGCAGTTACGGACAGGGAGCTGGCTACACCTTC
.	TRBV2	.	TRBJ2-2	CASNWLALNTGELFF	TGTGCCAGCAATTGGCTAGCGTTGAACACCGGGGAGCTGTTTTTT
.	TRBV19	.	TRBJ1-5	CASSIGGYSNQPQHF	TGTGCCAGTAGTATTGGAGGATATAGCAATCAGCCCCAGCATTTT
.	TRBV10-3	.	TRBJ1-3	CATKLDGNSGNTIYF	TGTGCCACCAAGCTCGACGGCAACTCTGGAAACACCATATATTTT
.	TRBV4-1	.	TRBJ2-7	CASSQDKVESSYEQYF	TGCGCCAGCAGCCAAGATAAGGTGGAAAGCTCCTACGAGCAGTACTTC
.	TRBV5-1	.	TRBJ2-1	CASSLTGPPMVNEQFF	TGCGCCAGCAGCTTGACAGGTCCCCCTATGGTCAATGAGCAGTTCTTC
.	TRBV9	.	TRBJ1-2	CASSVAIYSDGYTF	TGTGCCAGCAGCGTAGCGATATATTCAGATGGCTACACCTTC
.	TRBV4-1	.	TRBJ1-1	CASSQVGRAALEAFF	TGCGCCAGCAGCCAAGTCGGAAGGGCCGCTCTGGAAGCTTTCTTT
.	TRBV4-1	.	TRBJ2-7	CASSQEPGAISYEQYF	TGCGCCAGCAGCCAAGAACCGGGGGCCATCTCCTACGAGCAGTACTTC